The entry below describes one TCR beta chain. This specimen comes from a study of blood T cell repertoires in COVID-19. Assay used: immunoSEQ multiplex PCR; TCRdb lists only in-frame clones, some missing. The repertoire includes 350,000 to 550,000 clones, 80% to 90% of them detected once, and 4% to 4.5% sits in the top ten. Germline loops: CDR1 MNHEY, CDR2 SMNVEV (reference sequence). This CDR3 contains 15 residues. J gave up 5 bases and V 3 bases, and 7 bases lay outside the gene matches. The sequence was collected from a young woman with acute or convalescent COVID-19. The chain uses TRBV27 and TRBJ1-1; TRBD1 agrees at 9 bases. The sample taken for sequencing was peripheral blood. CDR3 amino acids: CASSFLGQGKTEAFF. The CDR3 DNA reads as TGTGCCAGCAGTTTTTTAGGACAGGGGAAAACTGAAGCTTTCTTT.